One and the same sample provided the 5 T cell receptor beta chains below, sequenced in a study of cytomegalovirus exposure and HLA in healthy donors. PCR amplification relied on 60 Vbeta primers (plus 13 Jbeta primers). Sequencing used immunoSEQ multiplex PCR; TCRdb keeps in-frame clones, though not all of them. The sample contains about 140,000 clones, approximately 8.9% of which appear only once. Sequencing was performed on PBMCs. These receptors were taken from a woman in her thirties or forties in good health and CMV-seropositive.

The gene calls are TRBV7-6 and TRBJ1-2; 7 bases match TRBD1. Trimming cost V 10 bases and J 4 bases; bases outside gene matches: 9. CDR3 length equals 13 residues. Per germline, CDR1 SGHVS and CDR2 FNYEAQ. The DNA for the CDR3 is TGTGCCACCGGACAGGCCTGGGGCTATGGCTACACCTTC. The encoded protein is CATGQAWGYGYTF.

DNA of the CDR3: TGCGCCAGCAGCCAAGAGGGTAGGGGGAACACTGAAGCTTTCTTT. Translated, it gives CASSQEGRGNTEAFF. The chain is built from TRBV4-3 and TRBJ1-1, with D possibly TRBD1 on 5 matching bases. The CDR3 runs 15 residues. Between the trimmed V and J ends, which lost 0 bases and 1 base, there was a span of 9 bases. The V gene's germline CDR1 is LGHNA and CDR2 YSLEER.

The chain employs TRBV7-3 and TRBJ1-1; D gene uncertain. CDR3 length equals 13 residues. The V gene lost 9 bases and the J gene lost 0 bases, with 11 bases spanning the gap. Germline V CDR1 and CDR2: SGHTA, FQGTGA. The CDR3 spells CASSRALNTEAFF. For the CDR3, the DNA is TGTGCCAGTTCGAGGGCCTTGAACACTGAAGCTTTCTTT.

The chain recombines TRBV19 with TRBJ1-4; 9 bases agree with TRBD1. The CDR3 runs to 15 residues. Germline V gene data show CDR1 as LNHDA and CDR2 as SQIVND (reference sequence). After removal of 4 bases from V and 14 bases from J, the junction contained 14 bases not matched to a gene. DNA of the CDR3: TGTGCCAGTAGTACAGGGACAGGGAGTTCGGTAGGGCTGTTTTTT. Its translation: CASSTGTGSSVGLFF.

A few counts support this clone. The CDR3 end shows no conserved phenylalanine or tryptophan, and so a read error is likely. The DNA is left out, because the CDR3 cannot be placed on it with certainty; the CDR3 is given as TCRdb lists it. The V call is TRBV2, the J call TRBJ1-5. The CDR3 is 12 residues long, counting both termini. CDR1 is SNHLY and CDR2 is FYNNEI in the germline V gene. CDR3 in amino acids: CASKAEDQPKHL.